Below are 19 T cell receptor beta chains sequenced from a single sample in a study of OX40 agonist ivuxolimab in advanced cancers. The assay was immunoSEQ multiplex PCR, and TCRdb's table has in-frame clones only and misses some. Seen here are 61,000 or so clones, about 86% observed once, and the top ten hold 0.95% to 1.5%. The specimen was CD4+ or CD8+ T cells sorted from blood, collected in a trial of the OX40 agonist ivuxolimab. The receptor set was obtained from an adult with an advanced solid tumor such as melanoma, head and neck, liver or kidney cancer.

The chain is built from TRBV15 and TRBJ2-7; D is ambiguous. CDR1 and CDR2 from the germline V gene are LNHNV and YYDKDF (reference sequence). V lost 1 base and J lost 2, with 6 bases in between. CDR3 length equals 13 residues. The CDR3 here is CATSRGDPYEQYF. CDR3 nucleotide sequence: TGTGCCACCAGCAGAGGCGACCCCTACGAGCAGTACTTC.

This clone was found a few times. This chain joins TRBV5-6 and TRBJ1-4, with 8 bases aligning to TRBD1. J gave up 5 bases and V 3 bases, and 6 bases lay outside the gene matches. Germline CDR1 reads SGHDT; CDR2 reads YYEEEE. This CDR3 is 15 amino acids long. The CDR3 bases are TGTGCCAGCAGCTACGATTACAGGGGGAATGAAAAACTGTTTTTT. Its protein product is CASSYDYRGNEKLFF.

V gene TRBV25-1 combines with J gene TRBJ1-2; D is undetermined. The germline V gene has CDR1 MGHDK and CDR2 SYGVNS. This CDR3 is built from 16 residues. V lost 3 bases, J lost 1 base, and 15 bases lay in between. The CDR3 sequence: CASSEHHPPNNYGYTF. For the CDR3, the DNA is TGTGCCAGCAGTGAGCACCACCCCCCCAATAACTATGGCTACACCTTC.

The chain uses TRBV9 and TRBJ2-5, with D possibly being TRBD1 or TRBD2 (5 bases each). Trimming took 0 bases from V and 0 from J, leaving 6 bases between them. Germline V gene sequence: CDR1 SGDLS, CDR2 YYNGEE. This CDR3 spans 14 amino acids. The chain's CDR3 is CASSVGGYQETQYF. The CDR3 nucleotides read TGTGCCAGCAGCGTAGGGGGGTACCAAGAGACCCAGTACTTC.

The V and J genes are TRBV18 and TRBJ2-5; perhaps TRBD2 as D (5 bases). With 1 base removed from V and 9 bases from J, the gap between germline ends came to 12 bases. There are 13 residues in the CDR3. Germline CDR1 KGHSH, CDR2 LQKENI. In nucleotides, the CDR3 is TGTGCCAGCTCACCACAGGTCCCGGGGTCCCAGTACTTC. Protein: CASSPQVPGSQYF.

The V call is TRBV7-8, the J call TRBJ2-3; TRBD2 agrees at 10 bases. Germline CDR1 SGHVS, CDR2 FQNEAQ. The CDR3 length is 15 residues. The V gene end was trimmed by 5 bases and the J gene end by 3 bases; junction bases not matched to a gene: 5. The CDR3 protein is CASSLLAGETDTQYF. The CDR3 DNA follows: TGTGCCAGCAGCCTCCTAGCGGGGGAGACAGATACGCAGTATTTT.

This clone occurred once. The chain is built from TRBV5-1 and TRBJ2-7, with D maybe TRBD1 (6 bases). Germline lookup yields CDR1 SGHRS and CDR2 YFSETQ. V dropped 2 bases and J dropped 6 bases, with 15 bases sitting between them. The CDR3 has 14 residues. In DNA, the CDR3 is TGCGCCAGCAGCTTAACAGGGTCCGCGGTCGAGCAGTACTTC. As protein: CASSLTGSAVEQYF.

This rearrangement joins TRBV18 to TRBJ2-2; perhaps TRBD1 as D (6 bases). The CDR3 runs 14 residues. The germline V gene has CDR1 KGHSH and CDR2 LQKENI. V was shortened by 2 bases and J by 3 bases, with 7 bases between the two germline ends. The CDR3 sequence: CASSPRTDTGELFF. In DNA form, the CDR3 reads TGTGCCAGCTCACCAAGGACAGACACCGGGGAGCTGTTTTTT. The whole variable domain, filled in from reference TRBV18 and TRBJ2-2, reads NAGVMQNPRHLVRRRGQEARLRCSPMKGHSHVYWYRQLPEEGLKFMVYLQKENIIDESGMPKERFSAEFPKEGPSILRIQQVVRGDSAAYFCASSPRTDTGELFFGEGSRLTVL.

This chain uses TRBV7-8 with TRBJ1-2; possibly TRBD1 for D (6 bases). The CDR3 covers 14 residues. Germline lookup yields CDR1 SGHVS and CDR2 FQNEAQ. The ends were cut back, 0 bases at V and 4 bases at J, with 9 bases in the middle. CDR3 sequence (DNA): TGTGCCAGCAGCTTAGCCAGGGGACCCTATGGCTACACCTTC. This codes for CASSLARGPYGYTF.

V usage is TRBV19 and J usage is TRBJ2-7, with no clear D. The germline V gene encodes CDR1 LNHDA and CDR2 SQIVND (reference sequence). The CDR3 has 15 residues. The V and J ends lost 1 base and 5 bases respectively, with 15 bases between them. The DNA of the CDR3 is TGTGCCAGTAGTATAGGGTGGAACCCTCGGGACGAGCAGTACTTC. Protein: CASSIGWNPRDEQYF.

V usage is TRBV5-5 and J usage is TRBJ1-5; D is ambiguous. The V and J ends lost 4 bases and 3 bases respectively, with 5 bases between them. Per the germline V gene, CDR1 is SGHKS and CDR2 is YYEKEE (reference sequence). The CDR3 covers 12 residues. For the CDR3, the DNA is TGTGCCAGCAGCCGAGACAATCAGCCCCAGCATTTT. The encoded protein is CASSRDNQPQHF. The full variable domain, completed using reference TRBV5-5 and TRBJ1-5, is DAGVTQSPTHLIKTRGQQVTLRCSPISGHKSVSWYQQVLGQGPQFIFQYYEKEERGRGNFPDRFSARQFPNYSSELNVNALLLGDSALYLCASSRDNQPQHFGDGTRLSIL.

CDR3 loop: CSVRPWTPTNTGELFF. CDR3 in DNA: TGCAGCGTTCGCCCCTGGACACCCACGAACACCGGGGAGCTGTTTTTT. The J gene is TRBJ2-2, the V gene TRBV29-1, with TRBD1 as a possible D gene (5 bases). The V gene's germline CDR1 is SQVTM and CDR2 ANQGSEA. V lost 5 bases, J lost 0 bases, and 16 bases lay in between. The CDR3 contains 16 residues.

The chain has TRBV15 and TRBJ1-5; D remains ambiguous. Germline values: CDR1 LNHNV, CDR2 YYDKDF (reference sequence). This CDR3 region has 17 residues. Trimming took off 0 bases at V and 6 bases at J, with 18 bases between the two ends. The CDR3 protein is CATSRDSSPDGGQPQHF. CDR3 in DNA: TGTGCCACCAGCAGAGATTCTTCCCCGGATGGAGGTCAGCCCCAGCATTTT.

CDR3: CASSFYRETNYGYTF. The CDR3 DNA sequence: TGTGCCAGCAGCTTCTACAGGGAAACTAACTATGGCTACACCTTC. The V gene is TRBV7-2, the J gene TRBJ1-2; weak D call: TRBD1 (6 bases). V was clipped by 3 bases and J by 0 bases, with 11 bases between them. Germline V gene sequence: CDR1 SGHTA, CDR2 FQGNSA. CDR3 size: 15 residues.

This CDR3 reads CASSFLQGARNEQFF. The CDR3 DNA follows: TGTGCCAGCAGTTTTTTGCAGGGGGCGCGGAATGAGCAGTTCTTC. This sequence joins TRBV28 and TRBJ2-1, with 8 bases matching TRBD1. The CDR3 length is 15 residues. Germline V CDR1 and CDR2: MDHEN, SYDVKM. The V segment lost 3 bases and the J segment 7 bases; nucleotides outside the gene matches: 8. Based on the CDR3 plus reference TRBV28 and TRBJ2-1, the full variable domain is DVKVTQSSRYLVKRTGEKVFLECVQDMDHENMFWYRQDPGLGLRLIYFSYDVKMKEKGDIPEGYSVSREKKERFSLILESASTNQTSMYLCASSFLQGARNEQFFGPGTRLTVL.

In this sample, this clone turned up a few times. J is TRBJ1-5 and V is TRBV19, with 7 bases fitting TRBD1. J lost 0 bases, V lost 0 bases, and 2 bases had no gene match. This CDR3 contains 16 residues. Germline-derived CDR1 and CDR2 are LNHDA and SQIVND (reference sequence). In DNA, the CDR3 is TGTGCCAGTAGTATAGACAGGGGGATTAGCAATCAGCCCCAGCATTTT. Its translation: CASSIDRGISNQPQHF.

The chain is built from TRBV27 and TRBJ2-7; 8 bases fit TRBD1. J gave up 2 bases and V 5 bases, and 17 bases lay outside the gene matches. Germline lookup yields CDR1 MNHEY and CDR2 SMNVEV (reference sequence). The CDR3 runs to 18 residues. In DNA, the CDR3 is TGTGCCAGCAGTCCCCCTCGGACAGGGTACACGAAGGCCTACGAGCAGTACTTC. This gives the protein CASSPPRTGYTKAYEQYF.

This sequence joins TRBV7-9 and TRBJ2-4; TRBD1 or TRBD2 may be the D gene (5 bases each). In germline, CDR1 is SEHNR, CDR2 FQNEAQ (reference sequence). V lost 1 base to trimming and J lost 5 bases, with 15 bases between them. The CDR3 runs 16 residues. As DNA, the CDR3 is TGTGCCAGCAGCTTAGAATCGGGACGGCGGGAAAACATTCAGTACTTC. It codes for CASSLESGRRENIQYF.

The gene calls are TRBV27 and TRBJ2-1; 14 bases match TRBD2. V lost 6 bases, J lost 9 bases, and 7 bases stayed unmatched. In germline, CDR1 is MNHEY, CDR2 SMNVEV (reference sequence). The CDR3 loop spans 15 amino acids. The CDR3 DNA reads TGTGCCAGCAGGCGACTAGCGGGGGGGCTGGGTGAGCAGTTCTTC. Protein product: CASRRLAGGLGEQFF.